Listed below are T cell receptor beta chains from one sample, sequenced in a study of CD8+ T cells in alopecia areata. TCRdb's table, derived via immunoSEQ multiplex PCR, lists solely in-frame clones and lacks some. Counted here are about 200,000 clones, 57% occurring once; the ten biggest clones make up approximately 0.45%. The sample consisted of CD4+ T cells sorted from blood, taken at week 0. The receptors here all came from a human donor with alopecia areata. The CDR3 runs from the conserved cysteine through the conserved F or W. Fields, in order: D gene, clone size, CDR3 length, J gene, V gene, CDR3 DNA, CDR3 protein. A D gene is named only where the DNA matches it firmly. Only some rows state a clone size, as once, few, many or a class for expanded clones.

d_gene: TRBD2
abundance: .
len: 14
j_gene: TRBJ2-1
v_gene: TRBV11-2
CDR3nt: TGTGCCAGCAGCCCGGTCGGTAGCGGGAGAGAGCAGTTCTTC
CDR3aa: CASSPVGSGREQFF

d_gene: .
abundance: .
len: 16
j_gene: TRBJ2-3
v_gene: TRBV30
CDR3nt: TGTGCCTGGACCACAAACTACAGGTCGCGCACAGATACGCAGTATTTT
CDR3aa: CAWTTNYRSRTDTQYF

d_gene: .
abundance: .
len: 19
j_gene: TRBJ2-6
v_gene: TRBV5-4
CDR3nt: TGTGCCAGCAGCTTGGCCTTTCGCAGGGATCCCTCTGGGGCCAACGTCCTGACTTTC
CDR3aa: CASSLAFRRDPSGANVLTF

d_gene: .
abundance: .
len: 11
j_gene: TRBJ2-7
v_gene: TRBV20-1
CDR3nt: TGCAGTGCTAGTTCAGCCTTCGAGCAGTACTTC
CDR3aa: CSASSAFEQYF

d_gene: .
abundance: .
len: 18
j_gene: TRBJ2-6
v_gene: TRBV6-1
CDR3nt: TGTGCCAGCAGTGAACTGGCAGGGCGACCCTCTGGGGCCAACGTCCTGACTTTC
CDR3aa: CASSELAGRPSGANVLTF

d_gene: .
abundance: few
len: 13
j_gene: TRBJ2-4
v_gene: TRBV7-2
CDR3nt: TGTGCCAGCAGTATCGGCGGGAAAAACATTCAGTACTTC
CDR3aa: CASSIGGKNIQYF

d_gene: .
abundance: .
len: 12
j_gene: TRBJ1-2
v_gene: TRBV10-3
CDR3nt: TGTGCCATCTTGGGGGACGGATATGGCTACACCTTC
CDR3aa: CAILGDGYGYTF

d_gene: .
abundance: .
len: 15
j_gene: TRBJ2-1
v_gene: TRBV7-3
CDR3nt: TGTGCCAGCGGCCAAGGTCGGCAGTCCCACAATGAGCAGTTCTTC
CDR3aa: CASGQGRQSHNEQFF

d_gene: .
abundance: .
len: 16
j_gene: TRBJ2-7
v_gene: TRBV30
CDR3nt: TGTGCCTGGAGTGTACATTCGGGACCTGGGTTCTACGAGCAGTACTTC
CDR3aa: CAWSVHSGPGFYEQYF

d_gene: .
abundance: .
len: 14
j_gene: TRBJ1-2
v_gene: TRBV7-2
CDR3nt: TGTGCCAGCAGCTTAGTGGGGTACAGCGAAGGCTACACCTTC
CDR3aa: CASSLVGYSEGYTF

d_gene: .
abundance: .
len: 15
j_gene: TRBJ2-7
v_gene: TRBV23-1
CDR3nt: TGCGCCAGCAGTCAATATGAGAGGGGGTTCCGCGAGCAGTACTTC
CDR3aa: CASSQYERGFREQYF

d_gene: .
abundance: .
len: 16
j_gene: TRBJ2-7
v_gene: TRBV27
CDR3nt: TGTGCCAGCAGTTTATCCCCCCATGGTAGCCCCTACGAGCAGTACTTC
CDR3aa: CASSLSPHGSPYEQYF

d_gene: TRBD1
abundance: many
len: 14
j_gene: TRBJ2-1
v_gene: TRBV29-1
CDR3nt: TGCAGCGCCCAAGACAGGGGCGCCTACAATGAGCAGTTCTTC
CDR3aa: CSAQDRGAYNEQFF

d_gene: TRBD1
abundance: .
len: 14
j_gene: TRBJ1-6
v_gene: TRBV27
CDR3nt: TGTGCCAGCAGTCCACAGGGGAACAATTCACCCCTCCACTTT
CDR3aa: CASSPQGNNSPLHF

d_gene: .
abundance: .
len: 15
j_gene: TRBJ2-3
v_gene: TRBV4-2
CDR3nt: TGTGCCAGCAGCCAACCTCGACCGGAGGCAGATACGCAGTATTTT
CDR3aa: CASSQPRPEADTQYF

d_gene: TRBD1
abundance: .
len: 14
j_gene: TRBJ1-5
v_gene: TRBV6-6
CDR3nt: TGTGCCAGCAGTGGACAGGGCGGCAATCAGCCCCAGCATTTT
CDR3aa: CASSGQGGNQPQHF

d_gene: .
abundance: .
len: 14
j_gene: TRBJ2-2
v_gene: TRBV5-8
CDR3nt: TGTGCCAGCAGCTTGTTGACGAACACCGGGGAGCTGTTTTTT
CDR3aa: CASSLLTNTGELFF

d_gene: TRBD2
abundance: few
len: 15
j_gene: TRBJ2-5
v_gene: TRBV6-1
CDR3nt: TGTGCCAGCAGTGGGGAGCGGGAGGGCCGAGAGACCCAGTACTTC
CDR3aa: CASSGEREGRETQYF

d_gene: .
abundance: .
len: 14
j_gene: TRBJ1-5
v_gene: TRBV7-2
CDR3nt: TGTGCCAGCAACCCAGAGGCAACCAATCAGCCCCAGCATTTT
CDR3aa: CASNPEATNQPQHF

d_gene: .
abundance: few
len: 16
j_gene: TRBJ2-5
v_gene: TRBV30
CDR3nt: TGTGCCTGGAAACGGGAATGGGCAGGCGACCAAGAGACCCAGTACTTC
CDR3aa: CAWKREWAGDQETQYF

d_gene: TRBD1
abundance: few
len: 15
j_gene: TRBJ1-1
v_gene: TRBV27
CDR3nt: TGTGCCAGTAACACCGCCCCCAGGGGGCACGCTGAAGCTTTCTTT
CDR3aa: CASNTAPRGHAEAFF

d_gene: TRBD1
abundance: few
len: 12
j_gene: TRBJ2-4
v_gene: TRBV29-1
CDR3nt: TGCAGCGTCCAGGGGGTCCAAAACATTCAGTACTTC
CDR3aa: CSVQGVQNIQYF

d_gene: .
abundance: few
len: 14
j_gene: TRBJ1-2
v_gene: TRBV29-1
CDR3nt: TGCAGCGTCGTCCCCCTCCGGGACCTCGGGGGCTACACCTTC
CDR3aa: CSVVPLRDLGGYTF

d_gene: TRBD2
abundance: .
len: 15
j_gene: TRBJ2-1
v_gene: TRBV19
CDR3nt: TGTGCCAGTAGTGGGACTAGCGGGAGGATCAATGAGCAGTTCTTC
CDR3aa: CASSGTSGRINEQFF

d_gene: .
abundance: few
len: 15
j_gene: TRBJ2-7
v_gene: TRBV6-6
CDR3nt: TGTGCCAGCAGTTCCCCCCGCGTTAGCCTCTACGAGCAGTACTTC
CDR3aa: CASSSPRVSLYEQYF

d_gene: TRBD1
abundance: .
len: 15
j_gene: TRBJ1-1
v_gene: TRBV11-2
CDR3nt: TGTGCCAGCAGCCCATCGGGACAGTTGAACACTGAAGCTTTCTTT
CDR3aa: CASSPSGQLNTEAFF

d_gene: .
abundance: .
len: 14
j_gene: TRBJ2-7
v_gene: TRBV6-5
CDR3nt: TGTGCCAGCAGTTACTCAAGGGTAAACGACGAGCAGTACTTC
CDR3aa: CASSYSRVNDEQYF

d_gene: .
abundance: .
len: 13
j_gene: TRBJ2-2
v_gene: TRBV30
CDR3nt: TGTGCCTGGATCGTCCGGGATACCGGGGAGCTGTTTTTT
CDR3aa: CAWIVRDTGELFF

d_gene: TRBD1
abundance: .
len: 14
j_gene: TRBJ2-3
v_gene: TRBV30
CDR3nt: TGTGCCTGGAGTAAGGGACAGGGTCCAGATACGCAGTATTTT
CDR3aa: CAWSKGQGPDTQYF

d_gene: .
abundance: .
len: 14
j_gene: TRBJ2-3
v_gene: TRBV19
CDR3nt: TGTGCCAGTAATTTCGGCAGGACCCCAGATACGCAGTATTTT
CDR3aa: CASNFGRTPDTQYF

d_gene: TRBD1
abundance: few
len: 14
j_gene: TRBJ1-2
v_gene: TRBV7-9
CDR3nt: TGTGCCAGCAGCCAAGACGGGACAGTTTATGGCTACACCTTC
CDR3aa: CASSQDGTVYGYTF

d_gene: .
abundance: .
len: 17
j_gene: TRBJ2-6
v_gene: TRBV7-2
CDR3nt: TGTGCCAGCAGCTTAATGTTCCGGTTGTCTGGGGCCAACGTCCTGACTTTC
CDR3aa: CASSLMFRLSGANVLTF

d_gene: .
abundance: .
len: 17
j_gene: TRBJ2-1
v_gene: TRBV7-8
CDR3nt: TGTGCCAGCGCCGCCGGGGTGAGGGCCCGATTGTACAATGAGCAGTTCTTC
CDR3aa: CASAAGVRARLYNEQFF

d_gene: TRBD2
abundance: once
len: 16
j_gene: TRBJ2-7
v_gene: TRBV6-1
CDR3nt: TGTGCCAGCAGTGAATTGAGTTTGGCGGGGGGGCGCGAGCAGTACTTC
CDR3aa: CASSELSLAGGREQYF

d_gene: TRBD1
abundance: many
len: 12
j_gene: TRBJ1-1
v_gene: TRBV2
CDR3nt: TGTGCCAGCGGACAGGCAAACACTGAAGCTTTCTTT
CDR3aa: CASGQANTEAFF

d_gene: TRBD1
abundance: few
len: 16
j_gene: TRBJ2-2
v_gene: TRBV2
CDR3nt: TGTGCCAGCAGTGACCCGGGACAGGCTCCAAGCGGGGAGCTGTTTTTT
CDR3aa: CASSDPGQAPSGELFF

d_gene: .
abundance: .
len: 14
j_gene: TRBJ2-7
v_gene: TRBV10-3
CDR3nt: TGTGCCATCAGTAAAACCAGGACCCCGTGGGAGCAGTACTTC
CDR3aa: CAISKTRTPWEQYF

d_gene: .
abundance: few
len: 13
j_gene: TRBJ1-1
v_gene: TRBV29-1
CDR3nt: TGCAGCGTTGGAAGGGCGTCGGGCACTGAAGCTTTCTTT
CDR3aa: CSVGRASGTEAFF

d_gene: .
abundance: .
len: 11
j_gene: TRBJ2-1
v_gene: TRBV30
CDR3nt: TGTGCCTGGAGTGTCGGCAGGGAGCGGTTCTTC
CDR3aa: CAWSVGRERFF

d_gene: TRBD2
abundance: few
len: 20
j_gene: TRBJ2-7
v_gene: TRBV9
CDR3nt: TGTGCCAGCAGCCTCCGGGGGGGCAGCGGACTAGCGGGAGGGCCGAACGAGCAGTACTTC
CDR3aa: CASSLRGGSGLAGGPNEQYF

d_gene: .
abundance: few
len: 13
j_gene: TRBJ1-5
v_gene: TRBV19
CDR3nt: TGTGCCAGTAGTATGGGGGGGCTTCAGCCCCAGCATTTT
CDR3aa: CASSMGGLQPQHF

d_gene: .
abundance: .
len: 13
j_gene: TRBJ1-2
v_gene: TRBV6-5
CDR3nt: TGTGCCAGCAGGATTGGTTACAGCTATGGCTACACCTTC
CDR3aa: CASRIGYSYGYTF

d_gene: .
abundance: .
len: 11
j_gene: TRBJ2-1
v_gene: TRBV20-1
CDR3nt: TGCAGTGCTGTACTTCGCAATGAGCAGTTCTTC
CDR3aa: CSAVLRNEQFF

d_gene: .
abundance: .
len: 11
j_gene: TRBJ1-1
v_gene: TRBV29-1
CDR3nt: TGCAGCGTGCGCGGACTGACTGAAGCTTTCTTT
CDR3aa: CSVRGLTEAFF

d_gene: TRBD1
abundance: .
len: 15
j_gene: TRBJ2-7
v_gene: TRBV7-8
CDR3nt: TGTGCCAGCAGCAACCGCCGGGACAGGGCCTACGAGCAGTACTTC
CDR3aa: CASSNRRDRAYEQYF

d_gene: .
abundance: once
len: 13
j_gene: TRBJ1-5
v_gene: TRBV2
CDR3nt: TGTGCCAGCACCCTTGGGGAAGGGCAGCCCCAGCATTTT
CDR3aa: CASTLGEGQPQHF

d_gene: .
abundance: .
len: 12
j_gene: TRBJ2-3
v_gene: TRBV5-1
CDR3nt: TGCGCCAGCAGAGGCAGCACAGATACGCAGTATTTT
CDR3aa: CASRGSTDTQYF

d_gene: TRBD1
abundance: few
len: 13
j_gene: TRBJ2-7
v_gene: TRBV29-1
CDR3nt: TGCAGCGCCGCGGGACAGGGGGCGATCGAGCAGTACTTC
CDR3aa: CSAAGQGAIEQYF

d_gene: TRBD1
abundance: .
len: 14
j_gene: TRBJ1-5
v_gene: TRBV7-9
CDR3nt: TGTGCCAGCAGCTCGGACAGGGGCAATCAGCCCCAGCATTTT
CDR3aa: CASSSDRGNQPQHF

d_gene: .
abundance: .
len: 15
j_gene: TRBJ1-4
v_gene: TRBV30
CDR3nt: TGTGCCTGGAGTGTAGGTTGGTCAGGCGGGCGAAAACTGTTTTTT
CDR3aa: CAWSVGWSGGRKLFF

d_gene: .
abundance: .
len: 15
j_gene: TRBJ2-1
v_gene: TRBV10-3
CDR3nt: TGTGCCATCAGTGATTCCGGGGGAAGGTACAATGAGCAGTTCTTC
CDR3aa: CAISDSGGRYNEQFF

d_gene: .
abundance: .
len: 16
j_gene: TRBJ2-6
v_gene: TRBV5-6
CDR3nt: TGTGCCAGCAGCTTGGGACAGCGCTCTGGGGCCAACGTCCTGACTTTC
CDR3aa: CASSLGQRSGANVLTF

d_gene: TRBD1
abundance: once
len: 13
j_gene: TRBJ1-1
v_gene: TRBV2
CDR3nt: TGTGCCAGCAGACAGGGGGGATGGACTGAAGCTTTCTTT
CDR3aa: CASRQGGWTEAFF

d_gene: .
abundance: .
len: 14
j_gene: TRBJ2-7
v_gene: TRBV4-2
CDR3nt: TGTGCCAGCAGCCAAGGGCTAGCCCTCTACGAGCAGTACTTC
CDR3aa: CASSQGLALYEQYF